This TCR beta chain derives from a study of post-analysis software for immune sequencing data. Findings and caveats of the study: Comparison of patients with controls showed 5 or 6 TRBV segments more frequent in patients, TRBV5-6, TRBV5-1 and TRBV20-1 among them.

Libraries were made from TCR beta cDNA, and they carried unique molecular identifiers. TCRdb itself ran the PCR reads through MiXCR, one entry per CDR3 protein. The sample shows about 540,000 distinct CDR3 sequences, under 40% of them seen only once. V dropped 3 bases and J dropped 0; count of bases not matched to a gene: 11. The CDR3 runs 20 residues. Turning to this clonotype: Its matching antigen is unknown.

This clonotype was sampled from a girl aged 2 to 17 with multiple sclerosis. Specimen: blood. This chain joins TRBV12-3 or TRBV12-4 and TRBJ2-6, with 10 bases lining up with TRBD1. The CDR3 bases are TGTGCCAGCAGTTTCGTCGGACAGGGGGGAGGGGCCTCTGGGGCCAACGTCCTGACTTTC. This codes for CASSFVGQGGGASGANVLTF.